The 29 T cell receptor beta chains reported below all come from one sample, sequenced in a study of Ad26.COV2.S vaccination and SARS-CoV-2 variants. Treatment given: over 15 received Ad26.COV2.S at low or high dose, single or two shots; several received placebo; per-sample allocation not given. On day 63 after the first injection, vaccine and placebo recipients gave samples. TCRdb's copy holds only in-frame clones and misses some; the assay was immunoSEQ multiplex PCR. The sample shows some 340,000 clones, 86% of them seen only once. Here the sequenced sample was peripheral blood, taken in a trial of Ad26.COV2.S vaccine versus placebo. The receptors originated from a person between 18 and 65 years old who received the Ad26.COV2.S COVID-19 vaccine or a placebo.

This chain links TRBV7-2 with TRBJ2-7; the match to TRBD2 covers 8 bases. Germline CDR1 is SGHTA and CDR2 is FQGNSA. The CDR3 is 14 residues long. The junction had 6 bases not matched to a gene; V was cut back by 6 bases and J by 2 bases. As DNA, the CDR3 is TGTGCCAGCAGGGAAGGGCGGGGGGCCTACGAGCAGTACTTC. Protein: CASREGRGAYEQYF.

The chain is built from TRBV5-1 and TRBJ2-7, with D unclear. V lost 0 bases to trimming and J lost 3 bases, with 10 bases between them. Germline V gene sequence: CDR1 SGHRS, CDR2 YFSETQ. The CDR3 is 14 residues long. The DNA for the CDR3 is TGCGCCAGCAGCTTGGATGGGGTCAACTACGAGCAGTACTTC. Translating gives CASSLDGVNYEQYF.

This clone was picked up one time. The chain recombines TRBV5-4 with TRBJ1-1; D is unclear. The germline CDR1 and CDR2 sequences are SGHNT and YYREEE (reference sequence). The ends were cut back, 5 bases at V and 1 base at J, with 9 bases in the middle. The CDR3 spans 13 residues. Written as DNA, the CDR3 is TGTGCCAGCAGTTACACACCGAACACTGAAGCTTTCTTT. Protein sequence: CASSYTPNTEAFF.

The V call is TRBV7-9, the J call TRBJ1-1, with TRBD1 identical over 9 bases. This CDR3 contains 16 residues. Germline CDR1 SEHNR, CDR2 FQNEAQ (reference sequence). V gave up 4 bases and J gave up 4 bases; unmatched junction bases: 10. CDR3 residues: CASSSNHRGLRTEAFF. CDR3 DNA: TGTGCCAGCAGCTCAAACCACAGGGGGCTGCGCACTGAAGCTTTCTTT.

The chain uses TRBV29-1 and TRBJ2-5, with 13 bases fitting TRBD2. Germline CDR1 and CDR2: SQVTM and ANQGSEA. Losses at the gene ends were 5 bases for V and 5 bases for J; bases not matched to a gene: 8. CDR3 length: 15 residues. CDR3 residues: CSVIRLAGGWETQYF. The CDR3 DNA is TGCAGCGTTATTCGACTAGCGGGGGGCTGGGAGACCCAGTACTTC. The full variable domain, its missing parts supplied by reference TRBV29-1 and TRBJ2-5, is SAVISQKPSRDICQRGTSLTIQCQVDSQVTMMFWYRQQPGQSLTLIATANQGSEATYESGFVIDKFPISRPNLTFSTLTVSNMSPEDSSIYLCSVIRLAGGWETQYFGPGTRLLVL.

V is TRBV7-2 and J is TRBJ1-5; D possibly corresponds to TRBD1 (6 bases). Looked up from germline, CDR1 is SGHTA and CDR2 is FQGNSA. The CDR3 contains 14 residues. V was cut by 4 bases and J by 10 bases, with 17 bases left in between. CDR3 nucleotides: TGTGCCAGCAGCTCAGACAGGCACCCACGTCCCCAGCATTTT. Translated: CASSSDRHPRPQHF.

This chain joins TRBV6-5 and TRBJ2-7, with D uncertain. With 4 bases removed from V and 0 bases from J, the gap between germline ends came to 7 bases. This CDR3 comprises 13 residues. The germline V gene encodes CDR1 MNHEY and CDR2 SVGAGI. The CDR3 DNA follows: TGTGCCAGCAGTTCCCCCCTCTCCTACGAGCAGTACTTC. The encoded protein is CASSSPLSYEQYF.

This clone was detected once. The chain is built from TRBV5-1 and TRBJ1-6, with 7 bases identical to TRBD1. Trimming at V came to 4 bases and at J to 7 bases, leaving 8 bases not matched to a gene. The CDR3 runs to 15 residues. CDR1 and CDR2 from the germline V gene are SGHRS and YFSETQ. CDR3 sequence: CASSAGTAQNSPLHF. The CDR3, as DNA: TGCGCCAGCAGCGCCGGGACAGCCCAAAATTCACCCCTCCACTTT.

The chain uses TRBV6-5 and TRBJ1-5; D is perhaps TRBD1 (5 bases). The germline CDR1 and CDR2 sequences are MNHEY and SVGAGI. The CDR3 contains 13 residues. Trimming cost V 6 bases and J 4 bases, with 10 bases left between them. CDR3 sequence reads: CASRGRLNQPQHF. CDR3 bases: TGTGCCAGCAGGGGACGGCTTAATCAGCCCCAGCATTTT.

This chain connects TRBV6-4 to TRBJ1-2, with D possibly being TRBD1 (6 bases). CDR1 is MRHNA and CDR2 is SNTAGT in the germline V gene. V lost 6 bases to trimming and J lost 6 bases, with 26 bases between them. This CDR3 comprises 17 residues. The CDR3 region has the DNA TGTGCCAGCAGCCCCGGGTACGGCAGGGGCCTCCTCCATGGCTACACCTTC. Protein: CASSPGYGRGLLHGYTF.

This clone has a count of ten or more. Distinct nucleotide sequences in the sample also encode this CDR3. The chain is built from TRBV30 and TRBJ2-3; 7 nucleotides line up with TRBD2. Trimming at V came to 0 bases and at J to 1 base, leaving 1 base not matched to a gene. Germline V lookup: CDR1 GTSNPN, CDR2 SVGIG (reference sequence). The CDR3 is 14 residues long. DNA of the CDR3: TGTGCCTGGAGTGTTCGGGGGGGCACAGATACGCAGTATTTT. It yields the protein CAWSVRGGTDTQYF.

The J gene is TRBJ2-5, the V gene TRBV19, with 12 bases lining up with TRBD2. In germline, CDR1 is LNHDA, CDR2 SQIVND (reference sequence). V lost 4 bases and J lost 2; bases outside the gene matches: 5. The CDR3 sequence is 16 residues long. CDR3 loop: CASSRSGLAGQETQYF. The CDR3 DNA sequence: TGTGCCAGTAGTAGGAGCGGACTAGCGGGGCAAGAGACCCAGTACTTC.

The V and J genes are TRBV5-8 and TRBJ1-2; 7 bases map to TRBD1. Germline assignment: CDR1 SGHTS and CDR2 YDEGEE. This CDR3 region has 14 residues. V was pared by 5 bases and J by 4 bases, with 8 bases of the junction left unmatched. The DNA for the CDR3 is TGTGCCAGCAGTTACGACAGGGCGGCCTATGGCTACACCTTC. Translation: CASSYDRAAYGYTF.

The V call is TRBV6-7, the J call TRBJ1-3, with TRBD1 as a possible D gene (5 bases). Being an ORF, TRBV6-7 has a function that is uncertain. Deletions cut 4 bases from V and 2 bases from J, with 24 bases between. The CDR3 runs to 19 residues. Here the CDR3 DNA reads TGTGCCAGCAGTTTGGGGGGGGGATCCCCTTTAAAGACTGGAAACACCATATATTTT. It codes for CASSLGGGSPLKTGNTIYF.

The chain uses TRBV3-1 (or the pseudogene TRBV3-2) and TRBJ2-3; 9 nucleotides match TRBD2. Unmatched junction bases numbered 6, after V lost 4 bases and J lost 4 bases. Per germline, CDR1 LGHDT and CDR2 YNNKEL (reference sequence). The CDR3 totals 15 residues. The CDR3 DNA follows: TGTGCCAGCAGCCTCCCGGGACTAGCTGCAGATACGCAGTATTTT. Translated: CASSLPGLAADTQYF.

The chain joins TRBV3-1 (or the pseudogene TRBV3-2) to TRBJ2-3; the D is unclear. The CDR3 loop spans 16 amino acids. Germline loops: CDR1 LGHDT, CDR2 YNNKEL (reference sequence). Trimming took 4 bases from V and 0 from J, leaving 14 bases between them. The CDR3 here is CASSRFTYLSTDTQYF. CDR3 nucleotides: TGTGCCAGCAGCCGGTTTACTTACCTTAGCACAGATACGCAGTATTTT.

V and J are TRBV19 and TRBJ1-6; D gene unclear. V lost 5 bases, J lost 6 bases, and 14 bases lay in between. CDR3 length: 15 amino acids. The germline V gene has CDR1 LNHDA and CDR2 SQIVND (reference sequence). CDR3 nucleotides: TGTGCCAGTAGTCCTCAATTGGTGGCTAATTCACCCCTCCACTTT. It is translated as CASSPQLVANSPLHF.

J is TRBJ2-1 and V is TRBV5-1, with D maybe TRBD1 (6 bases). This CDR3 has 14 amino acids. Trimming shortened V by 4 bases and J by 5 bases, and 13 bases separated the two germline ends. The germline gives CDR1 SGHRS, CDR2 YFSETQ. Written as DNA, the CDR3 is TGCGCCAGCAGCCCTCAGGGGTGGGACAATGAGCAGTTCTTC. It specifies CASSPQGWDNEQFF.

As to this clone: Other nucleotide sequences in the sample specify the same CDR3. The rearrangement links TRBV18 to TRBJ2-3; D not certain. This CDR3 has 13 amino acids. Germline CDR1 and CDR2: KGHSH and LQKENI. V shed 0 bases and J shed 4 bases, with 5 bases lying between them. The chain's CDR3 is CASSPPFSDTQYF. For the CDR3, the DNA is TGTGCCAGCTCACCACCTTTTTCAGATACGCAGTATTTT.

This clone was seen a few times. The genes are TRBV5-1 and TRBJ1-4; D gene ambiguous. Germline values: CDR1 SGHRS, CDR2 YFSETQ. The V end was cut by 2 bases, the J end by 7 bases, with 18 bases between. The CDR3 consists of 16 residues. CDR3 sequence: CASSLARGGASEKLFF. The CDR3 nucleotides read TGCGCCAGCAGCTTAGCCCGAGGCGGTGCCAGTGAAAAACTGTTTTTT. The whole variable domain, filled in from reference TRBV5-1 and TRBJ1-4, reads KAGVTQTPRYLIKTRGQQVTLSCSPISGHRSVSWYQQTPGQGLQFLFEYFSETQRNKGNFPGRFSGRQFSNSRSEMNVSTLELGDSALYLCASSLARGGASEKLFFGSGTQLSVL.

The chain links TRBV12-3 or TRBV12-4 to TRBJ2-7; TRBD1 is a possible D gene (6 bases). CDR3 length: 13 residues. V lost 6 bases, J lost 7 bases, and 16 bases lay in between. CDR3 sequence reads: CASRNQERGEQYF. Written as DNA, the CDR3 is TGTGCCAGCAGGAACCAGGAGAGGGGGGAGCAGTACTTC.

This rearrangement joins TRBV5-8 to TRBJ2-3, with 7 bases identical to TRBD2. V trimming: 2 bases; J trimming: 6 bases; junction bases outside the gene matches: 9. The CDR3 spans 15 residues. Germline V gene sequence: CDR1 SGHTS, CDR2 YDEGEE. CDR3 DNA: TGTGCCAGCAGCTTAACCGGGACTAAAGAGGATACGCAGTATTTT. Its protein product is CASSLTGTKEDTQYF.

This clone was recorded a few times. The chain links TRBV6-6 to TRBJ2-7; perhaps TRBD2 as D (6 bases). There are 14 residues in the CDR3. Looked up from germline, CDR1 is MNHNY and CDR2 is SVGAGI (reference sequence). Trimming pared 0 bases from V and 3 bases from J, leaving 9 bases between. The CDR3 bases are TGTGCCAGCAGTTACTCGAAGCGGGTCTACGAGCAGTACTTC. Encoded protein: CASSYSKRVYEQYF.

The chain links TRBV7-6 to TRBJ2-7; D ambiguous. V was clipped by 2 bases and J by 3 bases, with 8 bases between them. Germline V gene data show CDR1 as SGHVS and CDR2 as FNYEAQ. The CDR3 runs to 13 residues. The CDR3 here is CASSLSLGYEQYF. CDR3 sequence (DNA): TGTGCCAGCAGCTTATCATTGGGCTACGAGCAGTACTTC.

The chain carries TRBV7-2 and TRBJ2-3, with 7 bases identical to TRBD2. The CDR3 spans 15 residues. The germline V gene encodes CDR1 SGHTA and CDR2 FQGNSA. J lost 5 bases, V lost 1 base, and 6 bases had no gene match. CDR3 DNA sequence: TGTGCCAGCAGCTTAGGAGGCGGGGGAAGAGATACGCAGTATTTT. The encoded protein is CASSLGGGGRDTQYF.

Only one count was recorded for this clone. Written as DNA, the CDR3 is TGTGCCAGCGGTAGATCACAGGGGGCGTTAGGGGGCTACACCTTC. As protein: CASGRSQGALGGYTF. This rearrangement joins TRBV2 to TRBJ1-2; 9 nucleotides match TRBD1. With V trimmed by 8 bases and J by 8 bases, 15 bases remained unmatched. The CDR3 loop spans 15 amino acids. Germline loops: CDR1 SNHLY, CDR2 FYNNEI.

The chain links TRBV6-2 or TRBV6-3 to TRBJ1-5; 7 bases are a match to TRBD1. Per germline, CDR1 MNHEY and CDR2 SVGEGT. The length of the CDR3 is 16 residues. V lost 4 bases, J lost 7 bases, and 13 bases stayed unmatched. The CDR3 nucleotides are TGTGCCAGCAGTTCCTGGACAGGATCGGCGGCCCAGCCCCAGCATTTT. Residues: CASSSWTGSAAQPQHF.

The chain is built from TRBV6-6 and TRBJ2-7; 8 nucleotides match TRBD1. Trimming took 7 bases from V and 1 from J; bases not matched to a gene: 6. The CDR3 spans 14 residues. The germline V gene encodes CDR1 MNHNY and CDR2 SVGAGI (reference sequence). The CDR3 bases are TGTGCCAGCAAACTCGGGACAGGATCCTACGAGCAGTACTTC. Amino acids: CASKLGTGSYEQYF.

CDR3 amino acids: CASSSVGYGYTF. The CDR3 DNA is TGTGCCAGCAGCTCGGTGGGCTATGGCTACACCTTC. This rearrangement joins TRBV7-9 to TRBJ1-2; D remains ambiguous. V was trimmed by 4 bases and J by 4 bases, leaving 7 bases between them. CDR1 SEHNR and CDR2 FQNEAQ come from the germline V gene (reference sequence). The CDR3 sequence is 12 residues long.